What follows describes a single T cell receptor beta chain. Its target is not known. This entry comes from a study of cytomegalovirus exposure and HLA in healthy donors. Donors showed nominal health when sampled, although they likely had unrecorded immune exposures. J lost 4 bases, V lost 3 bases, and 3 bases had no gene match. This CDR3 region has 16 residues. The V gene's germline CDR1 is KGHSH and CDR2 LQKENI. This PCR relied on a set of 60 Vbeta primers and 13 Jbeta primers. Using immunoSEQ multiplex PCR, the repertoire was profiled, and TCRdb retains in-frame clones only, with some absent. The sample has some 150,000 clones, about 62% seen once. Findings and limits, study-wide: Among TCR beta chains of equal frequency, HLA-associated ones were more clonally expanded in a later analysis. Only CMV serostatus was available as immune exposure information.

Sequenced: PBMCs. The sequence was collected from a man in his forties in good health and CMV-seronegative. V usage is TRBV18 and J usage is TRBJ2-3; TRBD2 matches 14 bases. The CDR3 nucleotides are TGTGCCAGCTCACCCGGACTAGCGGGGGGATCAGATACGCAGTATTTT. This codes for CASSPGLAGGSDTQYF.